This T cell receptor (beta chain) was captured in a study of CD8+CD57+ T cells in acquired aplastic anemia. Genomic DNA provided the template from which TCR beta VDJ and CDR3 profiles were obtained. TCRdb re-called the reads through MiXCR, storing one row per CDR3 protein. The sample has just over 450,000 distinct CDR3 sequences; over 25% are singletons. The CDR3 contains 15 residues. The junction had 6 bases not matched to a gene; V was cut back by 4 bases and J by 5 bases. CDR1 is LNHNV, CDR2 YYDKDF, per germline (reference sequence). This clonotype was picked up a small number of times. All patients picked for sequencing had shown, by flow cytometry, an expansion of CD8+CD57+ cells.

The origin of this receptor is a human donor with aplastic anemia. What was sequenced was sorted CD4+, CD8+, or CD8+CD57+ T cells (not recorded which) from PBMCs. The V gene is TRBV15, the J gene TRBJ2-1, with TRBD1 matching 9 bases. The CDR3 region is CATSTFGTGNNEQFF. In nucleotides, the CDR3 is TGTGCCACCAGCACGTTCGGGACAGGGAACAATGAGCAGTTCTTC.